This T cell receptor beta chain stems from a study of T cells in Graves' hyperthyroidism and ophthalmopathy. Study-wide results and caveats: Onset of ophthalmopathy came a median around 7.1 months after the model predicted it. Ophthalmopathy cases were set apart from stable hyperthyroidism by a 13 V-J model.

Per the germline V gene, CDR1 is LNHNV and CDR2 is YYDKDF (reference sequence). The V end lost 3 bases, the J end lost 6 bases, and 12 bases lay between the germline ends. This CDR3 is built from 13 residues. This clonotype was observed many times. What it binds is unknown. Newly diagnosed hyperthyroidism, duration under 2 months, in patients aged 18 to 65. Patients were excluded for uncontrolled infection, other autoimmune disease, pregnancy or lactation. RNA transcripts gave rise to amplified TCR beta CDR3 regions. First-round RT-PCR with HTBI primers amplified the TCR CDR3 region. MiXCR, run by TCRdb on the multiplex PCR reads, gives a single entry per CDR3 protein. The data contain roughly 350,000 distinct CDR3 sequences, about 14% of them singletons.

Sequencing was performed on blood. This TCR was recovered from a woman in her thirties with Graves' hyperthyroidism. V gene TRBV15 combines with J gene TRBJ2-7; D uncertain. CDR3 DNA sequence: TGTGCCACCAGCAGTTCCCCTCCGAGCGAGCAGTACTTC. Translation gives CATSSSPPSEQYF.